The clone carrying this TCR beta chain has at least ten counts. The antigen is undetermined. The sample is drawn from a study of blood T cells in healthy people across ages. A J-beta primer mix and a sample-barcoded 5' primer were used in a second PCR of roughly 6 to 12 cycles. TCRdb reprocessed the 5' RACE reads with MiXCR, giving one entry per CDR3 protein. Of some 1.8 million distinct CDR3 sequences in the sample, approximately 39% were seen once. Points from the study as a whole: The long-lived group displayed more naive CD4+ cells, plus higher diversity, than the aged donors did.

The CDR3 is made up of 17 amino acids. The germline CDR1 and CDR2 sequences are MNHNY and SVGAGI (reference sequence). V lost 7 bases to trimming and J lost 0 bases; unmatched junction nucleotides: 9. The sequence came from a human donor in good health. The chain uses TRBV6-6 and TRBJ2-5; TRBD2 matches 12 bases. Input material: blood. The CDR3 DNA reads TGTGCCAGCAAGGATAGACTAGCGGGGGCGTACCAAGAGACCCAGTACTTC. Protein: CASKDRLAGAYQETQYF.